This is a list of T cell receptor beta chains from one sample in a study of PD-1 blockade in mismatch repair-deficient tumors. The assay was immunoSEQ multiplex PCR, and TCRdb's table has in-frame clones only and misses some. The table records more than 90,000 clones, 70% to 80% of them present only once. Sequencing used peripheral blood, obtained more than 58 weeks after starting pembrolizumab. Receptor source: an adult with mismatch repair-deficient cancer. CDR3s include the opening cysteine and the closing phenylalanine or tryptophan. D genes are given only for firm matches. Some rows mark clone size as missing; the rest say once, few, many or name a class of expanded clone.

TRBV9	NA	NA	TRBJ2-2	CASSTAARGAIGELFF	TGTGCCAGCAGCACAGCGGCTCGGGGGGCGATCGGGGAGCTGTTTTTT
TRBV14	NA	TRBD1	TRBJ1-1	CASSQDRPLVQGARRSTEAFF	TGTGCCAGCAGCCAAGATAGGCCTCTGGTCCAGGGGGCTCGTAGGAGCACTGAAGCTTTCTTT
TRBV7-2	NA	TRBD1	TRBJ1-1	CASSRNRGLTEAFF	TGTGCCAGCAGTCGTAACAGGGGGCTCACTGAAGCTTTCTTT
TRBV9	few	NA	TRBJ2-1	CASSFATGFDEQFF	TGTGCCAGCAGCTTCGCGACTGGGTTTGATGAGCAGTTCTTC
TRBV7-9	NA	TRBD2	TRBJ2-7	CASSLAGTSANKGEYF	TGTGCCAGCAGCTTAGCGGGGACTAGCGCTAACAAGGGGGAGTACTTC
TRBV18	NA	TRBD1	TRBJ2-7	CASSSGQGMAYEQYF	TGTGCCAGCTCATCCGGACAGGGTATGGCCTACGAGCAGTACTTC
TRBV5-5	NA	NA	TRBJ1-1	CASSFSPSGVTEAFF	TGTGCCAGCAGCTTTTCGCCGAGTGGTGTCACTGAAGCTTTCTTT
TRBV10-3	NA	TRBD2	TRBJ2-7	CAISDSGRDEQYF	TGTGCCATCAGTGACAGCGGGAGAGATGAGCAGTACTTC
TRBV5-1	NA	TRBD1	TRBJ2-7	CASSLSGTGVYEQYF	TGCGCCAGCTCCCTGTCCGGGACAGGGGTCTACGAGCAGTACTTC
TRBV19	NA	NA	TRBJ2-2	CASSMVVGELFF	TGTGCCAGTAGTATGGTGGTTGGGGAGCTGTTTTTT
TRBV5-6	NA	TRBD1	TRBJ2-5	CASSSTGGIQETQYF	TGTGCCAGCAGCTCGACAGGGGGAATTCAGGAGACCCAGTACTTC
TRBV7-7	NA	NA	TRBJ2-1	CASSLDPGHEQFF	TGTGCTAGCAGCTTAGACCCGGGCCATGAGCAGTTCTTC
TRBV7-2	NA	TRBD1	TRBJ2-7	CASSTPGQAYEQYF	TGTGCCAGCAGCACCCCGGGACAGGCCTACGAGCAGTACTTC
TRBV7-2	NA	TRBD1	TRBJ1-1	CASSLKGQGTEAFF	TGTGCCAGCAGCTTAAAGGGACAGGGGACCGAAGCTTTCTTT
TRBV7-9	NA	NA	TRBJ1-1	CASSLQVNTEAFF	TGTGCCAGCAGCTTACAGGTGAACACTGAAGCTTTCTTT
TRBV18	NA	NA	TRBJ1-4	CASSAVGGFTNEKLFF	TGTGCCAGCTCAGCCGTCGGGGGTTTCACTAATGAAAAACTGTTTTTT
TRBV5-1	once	NA	TRBJ2-3	CASREGGTDTQYF	TGCGCCAGCAGAGAGGGAGGTACAGATACGCAGTATTTT
TRBV10-3	NA	NA	TRBJ1-5	CAISTLSGQPQHF	TGTGCCATCAGCACTCTAAGCGGTCAGCCCCAGCATTTT
TRBV7-9	NA	TRBD2	TRBJ2-7	CASSLVLTSGSGYEQYF	TGTGCCAGCAGCTTAGTTTTGACTAGCGGGAGTGGCTACGAGCAGTACTTC
TRBV6-5	NA	TRBD1	TRBJ1-2	CASSLDRGSPYGYTF	TGTGCCAGCAGCCTTGACAGGGGAAGTCCCTATGGCTACACCTTC
TRBV6-5	NA	TRBD1	TRBJ2-7	CASSYQTGKGYEQYF	TGTGCCAGCAGTTACCAGACAGGGAAAGGCTACGAGCAGTACTTC
TRBV27	NA	NA	TRBJ1-2	CASSLGFYYGYTF	TGTGCCAGCAGTTTAGGGTTTTACTATGGCTACACCTTC
TRBV5-1	once	NA	TRBJ2-7	CASSLGGNGYEQYF	TGCGCCAGCAGCTTGGGTGGGAATGGCTACGAGCAGTACTTC
TRBV2	NA	NA	TRBJ2-7	CASSEAGASYEQYF	TGTGCCAGCAGCGAAGCCGGGGCTTCCTACGAGCAGTACTTC
TRBV5-1	NA	NA	TRBJ1-4	CASSLRAGKEKLFF	TGCGCCAGCAGCTTAAGGGCAGGGAAGGAAAAACTGTTTTTT
TRBV5-1	NA	NA	TRBJ2-6	CASSLGGLSGANVLTF	TGCGCCAGCAGCTTGGGGGGGCTCTCTGGGGCCAACGTCCTGACTTTC
TRBV15	NA	NA	TRBJ2-5	CATSREGLRTQYF	TGTGCCACCAGCAGAGAAGGGCTTCGGACCCAGTACTTC
TRBV7-9	NA	NA	TRBJ1-2	CASSLAEGYVNYGYTF	TGTGCCAGCAGCTTGGCCGAAGGATACGTTAACTATGGCTACACCTTC
TRBV9	NA	TRBD1	TRBJ2-4	CASGDRNIQYF	TGTGCCAGCGGGGACAGAAACATTCAGTACTTC
TRBV6-1	NA	NA	TRBJ1-5	CASSIRGDQPQHF	TGTGCCAGCAGTATAAGGGGGGACCAGCCCCAGCATTTT
TRBV11-2	NA	NA	TRBJ2-7	CASSLDILPVEPYF	TGTGCCAGCAGCTTAGATATCCTGCCTGTGGAACCGTACTTC
TRBV5-5	NA	TRBD1	TRBJ2-1	CASSLAGGQGRNEQFF	TGTGCCAGCAGCTTGGCCGGGGGACAGGGGAGAAATGAGCAGTTCTTC
TRBV29-1	NA	NA	TRBJ2-3	CSVLRGTDTQYF	TGCAGCGTTTTGCGGGGAACAGATACGCAGTATTTT
TRBV7-7	NA	NA	TRBJ2-1	CASSLESGQEQFF	TGTGCTAGCAGCTTAGAGTCTGGGCAAGAGCAGTTCTTC
TRBV11-1	NA	NA	TRBJ2-1	CASSLGPSSYNEQFF	TGTGCCAGCAGCTTAGGACCCAGCTCCTACAATGAGCAGTTCTTC
TRBV19	once	NA	TRBJ1-3	CASSISTERNTIYF	TGTGCCAGTAGTATAAGCACAGAGCGGAACACCATATATTTT
TRBV7-9	NA	TRBD2	TRBJ2-1	CASSLLWGGEGEQFF	TGTGCCAGCAGCCTGTTGTGGGGAGGGGAGGGTGAGCAGTTCTTC
TRBV5-6	once	NA	TRBJ2-1	CASSLFTGELDNEQFF	TGTGCCAGCAGCTTGTTTACGGGAGAATTGGACAATGAGCAGTTCTTC
TRBV18	NA	TRBD2	TRBJ2-1	CASSPPPSGSYNEQFF	TGTGCCAGCTCACCACCGCCCAGCGGGAGCTACAATGAGCAGTTCTTC
TRBV20-1	NA	TRBD2	TRBJ2-7	CSGGRDEQYF	TGCAGTGGGGGGAGGGACGAGCAGTACTTC
TRBV9	NA	NA	TRBJ1-1	CASSAKQEMNTEAFF	TGTGCCAGCAGCGCTAAACAGGAAATGAACACTGAAGCTTTCTTT
TRBV2	NA	NA	TRBJ2-3	CASSTGSSSTDTQYF	TGTGCCAGCAGTACCGGGAGTTCTAGCACAGATACGCAGTATTTT
TRBV4-2	once	NA	TRBJ2-2	CASSPTWPTPQPNTGELFF	TGTGCCAGCAGCCCCACCTGGCCGACTCCACAACCGAACACCGGGGAGCTGTTTTTT
TRBV7-2	NA	NA	TRBJ2-5	CASSLWSVQETQYF	TGTGCCAGCAGCTTATGGTCCGTTCAAGAGACCCAGTACTTC
TRBV18	NA	NA	TRBJ2-1	CASSPGRALSYNEQFF	TGTGCCAGCTCACCGGGTCGTGCTCTTTCCTACAATGAGCAGTTCTTC
TRBV29-1	few	TRBD1	TRBJ1-2	CSVGTGGSGYTF	TGCAGCGTTGGGACAGGGGGCTCTGGCTACACCTTC
TRBV4-2	few	TRBD1	TRBJ1-3	CASSPQGHSGNTIYF	TGTGCCAGCAGCCCACAGGGGCACTCTGGAAACACCATATATTTT
TRBV29-1	NA	TRBD2	TRBJ2-7	CSVQGLAGVPPLYEQYF	TGCAGCGTTCAGGGACTAGCGGGAGTCCCCCCTCTGTACGAGCAGTACTTC
TRBV11-1	NA	TRBD1	TRBJ2-7	CASSSQGSSNEQYF	TGTGCCAGCAGCTCACAGGGGAGCTCCAACGAGCAGTACTTC
TRBV7-8	NA	NA	TRBJ1-3	CASSFTRRSSGNTIYF	TGTGCCAGCAGCTTCACGAGGAGAAGCTCTGGAAACACCATATATTTT
TRBV5-1	NA	NA	TRBJ1-4	CASSLAGATNEKLFF	TGCGCCAGCAGCTTGGCGGGTGCAACTAATGAAAAACTGTTTTTT
TRBV5-1	once	NA	TRBJ2-3	CASSLTAIGPRRRDTQYF	TGCGCCAGCAGCTTGACCGCAATAGGACCCCGGAGGAGAGATACGCAGTATTTT
TRBV4-1	NA	TRBD1	TRBJ2-2	CASSFRDSNTGELFF	TGCGCCAGCAGCTTCCGGGACAGCAACACCGGGGAGCTGTTTTTT